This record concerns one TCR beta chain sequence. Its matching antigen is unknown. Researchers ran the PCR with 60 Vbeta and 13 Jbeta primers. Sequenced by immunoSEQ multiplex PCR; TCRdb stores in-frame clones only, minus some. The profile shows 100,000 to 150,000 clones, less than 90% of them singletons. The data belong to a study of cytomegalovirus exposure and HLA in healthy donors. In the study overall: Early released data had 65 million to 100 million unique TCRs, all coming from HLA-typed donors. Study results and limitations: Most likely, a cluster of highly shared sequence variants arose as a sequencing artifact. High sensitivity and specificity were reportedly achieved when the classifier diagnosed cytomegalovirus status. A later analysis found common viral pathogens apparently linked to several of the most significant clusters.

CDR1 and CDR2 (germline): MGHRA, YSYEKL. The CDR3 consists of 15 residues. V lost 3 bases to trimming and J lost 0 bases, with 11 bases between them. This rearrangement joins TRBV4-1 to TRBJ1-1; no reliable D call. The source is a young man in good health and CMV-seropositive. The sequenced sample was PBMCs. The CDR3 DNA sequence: TGCGCCAGCAGCCAGGCGGCCCCAATGAACACTGAAGCTTTCTTT. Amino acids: CASSQAAPMNTEAFF.